Reported below is one TCR beta chain. Profiling relied on immunoSEQ multiplex PCR, and the TCRdb table lists in-frame clones only, not all of them. The table lists fewer than 300,000 clones, roughly 82% of them singletons. The germline V gene has CDR1 MNHEY and CDR2 SVGAGI. Trimming at V came to 2 bases and at J to 4 bases, leaving 2 bases not matched to a gene. This CDR3 is built from 14 residues. The record originates from a study of control samples from healthy donors and cancer patients. The sequenced sample consisted of PBMCs. This sequence originates from a woman aged 55 to 70 with lung cancer. The chain has TRBV6-5 and TRBJ1-1, with 9 bases lining up with TRBD1. The CDR3 DNA reads TGTGCCAGCAGTTACGCGACAGGGGGCACTGAAGCTTTCTTT. Amino acids: CASSYATGGTEAFF.